Below are 13 T cell receptor beta chains sequenced from a single sample in a study of blood T cell repertoires in COVID-19. Some clones are missing from TCRdb's copy, which holds only in-frame ones; the method was immunoSEQ multiplex PCR. This table has around 80,000 clones, about four fifths appearing once. The sample comprised peripheral blood. The source is a human donor in a cohort sampled during active COVID-19.

The V call is TRBV5-4, the J call TRBJ2-3; no reliable D call. CDR3 size: 14 residues. Germline CDR1 and CDR2: SGHNT and YYREEE (reference sequence). V lost 1 base, J lost 2 bases, and 8 bases lay in between. CDR3 bases: TGTGCCAGCAGCTTGCCCTCTCCCACAGATACGCAGTATTTT. This translates into CASSLPSPTDTQYF.

V gene TRBV28 combines with J gene TRBJ1-5; D uncertain. The CDR3 covers 18 residues. Looked up from germline, CDR1 is MDHEN and CDR2 is SYDVKM. Between the trimmed V and J ends, which lost 1 base and 0 bases, there was a span of 16 bases. The CDR3 here is CASSLFLGDGYSNQPQHF. CDR3 sequence (DNA): TGTGCCAGCAGTTTATTTTTGGGAGACGGATATAGCAATCAGCCCCAGCATTTT.

The gene calls are TRBV5-4 and TRBJ2-3; 10 bases align to TRBD2. The CDR3 contains 17 residues. CDR1 SGHNT and CDR2 YYREEE come from the germline V gene (reference sequence). V trimming: 4 bases; J trimming: 5 bases; junction bases outside the gene matches: 13. CDR3 in DNA: TGTGCCAGCAGCCCAGCGGGAGGGCCGGGTAAGATAGATACGCAGTATTTT. Its protein is CASSPAGGPGKIDTQYF.

This clone was picked up one time. This chain links TRBV7-3 with TRBJ2-1; a weak D match, TRBD2 (6 bases). V lost 2 bases, J lost 1 base, and 12 bases lay in between. The germline V gene encodes CDR1 SGHTA and CDR2 FQGTGA. The CDR3 consists of 16 residues. This chain's CDR3 is CASSLDAGRSYNEQFF. The CDR3 DNA reads TGTGCCAGCAGCTTAGATGCCGGGAGATCCTACAATGAGCAGTTCTTC.

The rearrangement joins TRBV18 to TRBJ2-7, with 8 bases that match TRBD2. Germline-derived CDR1 and CDR2 are KGHSH and LQKENI. With V trimmed by 6 bases and J by 1 base, 5 bases remained unmatched. The CDR3 has 14 residues. The CDR3 sequence is CASSHSGASYEQYF. The DNA of the CDR3 is TGTGCCAGCTCTCATAGCGGGGCATCCTACGAGCAGTACTTC.

A remark on this clone: The DNA is left out, because the CDR3 cannot be placed on it with certainty; the CDR3 is given as TCRdb lists it. The chain recombines TRBV2 with TRBJ2-1; TRBD2, the table's D call, was not compared with the DNA. Germline values: CDR1 SNHLY, CDR2 FYNNEI. The length of the CDR3 is 12 amino acids, counting both ends. CDR3 amino acids: CASILGLAEQFF.

V and J are TRBV5-4 and TRBJ2-5, with TRBD2 as a possible D gene (5 bases). Trimming left V 0 bases short and J 2 bases short, with 8 bases between. Germline CDR1 and CDR2: SGHNT and YYREEE (reference sequence). This CDR3 contains 14 residues. The CDR3 loop reads CASSLGGEQETQYF. The CDR3, as DNA: TGTGCCAGCAGCTTGGGGGGAGAACAAGAGACCCAGTACTTC.

This clone was counted a few times. This rearrangement joins TRBV2 to TRBJ2-1; 14 nucleotides align to TRBD2. This CDR3 has 16 amino acids. Germline loops: CDR1 SNHLY, CDR2 FYNNEI. The J segment lost 8 bases and the V segment lost 5 bases, leaving 8 bases of the junction unmatched. The CDR3 sequence: CASSPRETSGRDEQFF. The CDR3 DNA follows: TGTGCCAGCAGTCCTAGGGAGACTAGCGGGAGGGATGAGCAGTTCTTC. The full variable domain, in which reference TRBV2 and TRBJ2-1 provide the parts outside the CDR3, is EPEVTQTPSHQVTQMGQEVILRCVPISNHLYFYWYRQILGQKVEFLVSFYNNEISEKSEIFDDQFSVERPDGSNFTLKIRSTKLEDSAMYFCASSPRETSGRDEQFFGPGTRLTVL.

This chain joins TRBV5-1 and TRBJ2-2; 8 nucleotides match TRBD1. Germline V gene data show CDR1 as SGHRS and CDR2 as YFSETQ. This CDR3 region has 15 residues. V was clipped by 2 bases and J by 3 bases; unmatched bases: 3. The DNA for the CDR3 is TGCGCCAGCAGCTTTCAGGGGGCAGACACCGGGGAGCTGTTTTTT. It specifies CASSFQGADTGELFF.

This clone occurred a few times. The rearrangement joins TRBV19 to TRBJ1-5; TRBD1 agrees at 8 bases. The CDR3 runs 15 residues. Germline-derived CDR1 and CDR2 are LNHDA and SQIVND (reference sequence). V was pared by 7 bases and J by 3 bases, with 8 bases of the junction left unmatched. CDR3 loop: CASTPGQALNQPQHF. In DNA form, the CDR3 reads TGTGCCAGTACCCCGGGACAGGCCCTCAATCAGCCCCAGCATTTT.

V gene TRBV7-9 combines with J gene TRBJ1-4, with D possibly being TRBD1 (6 bases). Germline V gene sequence: CDR1 SEHNR, CDR2 FQNEAQ (reference sequence). This CDR3 spans 14 amino acids. The V end lost 5 bases, the J end lost 7 bases, and 14 bases lay between the germline ends. The CDR3 protein is CASSEDRPIEKLFF. CDR3 DNA sequence: TGTGCCAGCAGCGAAGACAGGCCAATTGAAAAACTGTTTTTT.

V is TRBV11-2 and J is TRBJ2-5; D might be TRBD1 (7 bases). This CDR3 has 14 amino acids. Germline V gene data show CDR1 as SGHAT and CDR2 as FQNNGV. The germline V and J ends were trimmed by 5 bases and 2 bases, with 12 bases remaining between them. CDR3 nucleotides: TGTGCCAGCAGCCGCGGGGACAGTCAAGAGACCCAGTACTTC. Amino acid sequence: CASSRGDSQETQYF.

This clone was found a few times. The gene calls are TRBV9 and TRBJ2-2; weak D call: TRBD2 (5 bases). Germline CDR1 and CDR2: SGDLS and YYNGEE. The CDR3 loop spans 15 amino acids. The V gene lost 1 base and the J gene lost 1 base, with 8 bases spanning the gap. The CDR3 loop reads CASSVTSRNTGELFF. DNA of the CDR3: TGTGCCAGCAGCGTAACTAGTAGGAACACCGGGGAGCTGTTTTTT.